These 5 T cell receptor beta chains came from one sample sequenced in a study of T cells in localized non-small cell lung cancer. Clones were sequenced by immunoSEQ multiplex PCR, and TCRdb holds only the in-frame ones, with some missing. The sample lists 2,500 to 3,000 clones; roughly 28% were seen once. This specimen consisted of lung tumor tissue, obtained before any cancer treatment. The receptors stem from a man between 40 and 75 years old with stage II squamous cell lung carcinoma.

The V and J genes are TRBV9 and TRBJ2-1, with TRBD2 matching 16 bases. The CDR3 sequence is 18 residues long. Per the germline V gene, CDR1 is SGDLS and CDR2 is YYNGEE. V trimming: 3 bases; J trimming: 9 bases; junction bases outside the gene matches: 12. Here the CDR3 DNA reads TGTGCCAGCAGCGCCCAACCGGGACTAGCGGGAGGGAGGAGTGAGCAGTTCTTC. Protein product: CASSAQPGLAGGRSEQFF.

This chain uses TRBV5-1 with TRBJ2-5; a possible D gene is TRBD2 (7 bases). The CDR3 contains 14 residues. V shed 4 bases and J shed 0 bases, with 10 bases lying between them. Germline V gene data show CDR1 as SGHRS and CDR2 as YFSETQ. CDR3 residues: CASSRGGDQETQYF. For the CDR3, the DNA is TGCGCCAGCAGCCGAGGGGGGGACCAAGAGACCCAGTACTTC.

This clone was counted a few times. V usage is TRBV6-8 and J usage is TRBJ1-1; TRBD1 is a possible D gene (6 bases). V lost 5 bases to trimming and J lost 7 bases, with 17 bases between them. Germline V gives CDR1 MNHGY, CDR2 SAAAGT. This CDR3 region has 14 residues. CDR3 nucleotides: TGTGCCAGCAGTCAAGATGGGACAACCCATGAAGCTTTCTTT. Its protein product is CASSQDGTTHEAFF.

The chain employs TRBV11-3 and TRBJ1-2; D is perhaps TRBD1 (6 bases). The CDR3 runs to 14 residues. Deletions cut 3 bases from V and 4 bases from J, with 12 bases between. The V gene's germline CDR1 is SGHNT and CDR2 YENEEA. Written as DNA, the CDR3 is TGTGCCAGCAGCTTGGAAGGGGGGAGCTATGGCTACACCTTC. This gives the protein CASSLEGGSYGYTF.

The chain uses TRBV2 and TRBJ2-5; D unclear. V lost 7 bases to trimming and J lost 5 bases, with 11 bases between them. Germline V lookup: CDR1 SNHLY, CDR2 FYNNEI. CDR3 size: 12 residues. As DNA, the CDR3 is TGTGCCAGCATCTTAGACGGCGAGACCCAGTACTTC. It is translated as CASILDGETQYF.